This TCR beta chain was recorded in a study of neoadjuvant anti-PD-1 for oral cavity cancer. Overall study: Patients mostly received three to four biweekly nivolumab doses at 3 mg/kg before surgery.

Stage II-IVA oral cavity squamous cell carcinoma was new and untreated by systemic or radiation therapy. Looked up from germline, CDR1 is MDHEN and CDR2 is SYDVKM. The CDR3 contains 14 residues. The V gene lost 3 bases and the J gene lost 1 base, with 9 bases spanning the gap. Tumor libraries mostly used roughly 4.8 ug genomic DNA, two replicates each. The assay was immunoSEQ multiplex PCR, and TCRdb's table has in-frame clones only and misses some. The repertoire consists of around 12,000 clones, with about 61% occurring once and the leading ten covering approximately 6.3%. The material sequenced was tumor tissue, taken before nivolumab (anti-PD-1) treatment. This receptor was taken from a person between 40 and 85 years old with oral cavity squamous cell carcinoma. The donor label of this sample is uncertain. V and J are TRBV28 and TRBJ2-5; D is unresolved. This chain's CDR3 is CASSFRRFQETQYF. For the CDR3, the DNA is TGTGCCAGCAGTTTTAGGCGGTTCCAAGAGACCCAGTACTTC.